Shown below are 27 T cell receptor beta chains from a single sample sequenced in a study of blood T cell repertoires in COVID-19. Some clones are missing from TCRdb's copy, which holds only in-frame ones; the method was immunoSEQ multiplex PCR. The sample records about 26,000 clones, roughly 89% being singletons. The sequencing input was peripheral blood. The receptors were sampled from a woman aged 55 to 70 with active COVID-19.

The genes are TRBV29-1 and TRBJ2-2; D perhaps matches TRBD1 (6 bases). CDR3 length equals 14 residues. V shed 1 base and J shed 5 bases, with 11 bases lying between them. Per the germline V gene, CDR1 is SQVTM and CDR2 is ANQGSEA. CDR3 residues: CSVEVKQGTGELFF. The CDR3 DNA follows: TGCAGCGTTGAAGTGAAACAGGGAACCGGGGAGCTGTTTTTT.

The chain is built from TRBV24-1 and TRBJ2-3; possibly TRBD2 for D (5 bases). Between the trimmed V and J ends, which lost 4 bases and 3 bases, there was a span of 10 bases. The germline gives CDR1 KGHDR, CDR2 SFDVKD. The CDR3 loop spans 14 amino acids. CDR3 loop: CATSERGVTDTQYF. CDR3 bases: TGTGCCACCAGTGAACGGGGTGTAACAGATACGCAGTATTTT.

J is TRBJ2-3 and V is TRBV5-4; D gene ambiguous. Deletions cut 0 bases from V and 6 bases from J, with 11 bases between. The CDR3 spans 14 residues. Germline CDR1 reads SGHNT; CDR2 reads YYREEE (reference sequence). DNA of the CDR3: TGTGCCAGCAGCTTGGGCGGAGATCGGGATACGCAGTATTTT. Protein sequence: CASSLGGDRDTQYF.

This chain uses TRBV27 with TRBJ1-5; 8 nucleotides agree with TRBD1. Germline V gene data show CDR1 as MNHEY and CDR2 as SMNVEV (reference sequence). Trimming took 5 bases from V and 4 from J; bases not matched to a gene: 4. This CDR3 spans 14 amino acids. The CDR3 DNA reads TGTGCCAGCAGTGGAACAGGGGGAAATCAGCCCCAGCATTTT. Translation gives CASSGTGGNQPQHF.

The V gene is TRBV5-6, the J gene TRBJ2-3, with 9 bases fitting TRBD1. CDR1 is SGHDT, CDR2 YYEEEE, per germline. Trimming at V came to 4 bases and at J to 2 bases, leaving 8 bases not matched to a gene. The CDR3 runs 16 residues. CDR3 region: CASSRTGGTYTDTQYF. CDR3 nucleotides: TGTGCCAGCAGCAGAACAGGGGGCACCTACACAGATACGCAGTATTTT.

The chain couples TRBV27 to TRBJ1-5; no firm D call. Per germline, CDR1 MNHEY and CDR2 SMNVEV (reference sequence). The ends were cut back, 6 bases at V and 0 bases at J, with 9 bases in the middle. CDR3 length equals 14 residues. CDR3 nucleotide sequence: TGTGCCAGCAGGAAGGGAGATAGCAATCAGCCCCAGCATTTT. The encoded protein is CASRKGDSNQPQHF.

This chain links TRBV12-5 with TRBJ1-1; D unresolved. CDR1 and CDR2 from the germline V gene are LGHNT and FRNRAP. Trimming left V 0 bases short and J 0 bases short, with 11 bases between. The CDR3 is 16 residues long. CDR3 sequence (DNA): TGTGCTAGTGGTTTGGTACCCCGGGTCTTGAACACTGAAGCTTTCTTT. Protein sequence: CASGLVPRVLNTEAFF.

The J gene is TRBJ1-4, the V gene TRBV6-6, with TRBD1 matching 10 bases. Germline CDR1 reads MNHNY; CDR2 reads SVGAGI (reference sequence). This CDR3 spans 15 amino acids. V lost 6 bases, J lost 7 bases, and 8 bases stayed unmatched. The CDR3 region has the DNA TGTGCCAGCAGGAGGCCCGGGACAGGGGTTGAAAAACTGTTTTTT. Residues: CASRRPGTGVEKLFF.

The gene calls are TRBV28 and TRBJ1-2; 8 nucleotides agree with TRBD1. The V gene's germline CDR1 is MDHEN and CDR2 SYDVKM. There are 15 residues in the CDR3. The V and J ends lost 6 bases and 4 bases, in that order; junction bases with no gene match: 10. This CDR3 is CASSPRTGIVYGYTF. The CDR3 DNA is TGTGCCAGCAGCCCAAGGACAGGGATCGTCTATGGCTACACCTTC.

V usage is TRBV30 and J usage is TRBJ1-1; 7 nucleotides agree with TRBD1. Germline V gene lookup returns CDR1 GTSNPN and CDR2 SVGIG (reference sequence). This CDR3 is built from 13 residues. J was trimmed by 1 base and V by 3 bases; bases with no gene match: 2. The CDR3 protein is CAWRTGANTEAFF. The CDR3, as DNA: TGTGCCTGGAGAACAGGGGCGAACACTGAAGCTTTCTTT.

The rearrangement uses TRBV18 and TRBJ2-2; TRBD1 agrees at 7 bases. Germline CDR1 reads KGHSH; CDR2 reads LQKENI. The V and J ends lost 3 bases and 6 bases, in that order; junction bases with no gene match: 4. This CDR3 spans 14 amino acids. The CDR3 DNA reads TGTGCCAGCTCACCTACGACAGGGCCCGGGGAGCTGTTTTTT. Protein product: CASSPTTGPGELFF.

J is TRBJ1-4 and V is TRBV19; D is possibly TRBD1 (5 bases). The CDR3 consists of 12 residues. Germline V gene data show CDR1 as LNHDA and CDR2 as SQIVND (reference sequence). This CDR3 is CVSGDGDEKLFF. The CDR3 bases are TGTGTATCGGGGGACGGCGATGAAAAACTGTTTTTT.

The chain combines TRBV28 with TRBJ2-5; D might be TRBD2 (5 bases). The CDR3 extends over 15 amino acids. Germline-derived CDR1 and CDR2 are MDHEN and SYDVKM. Trimming stripped 7 bases from V and 0 bases from J, with 15 bases between. The CDR3 region is CASTPTQRNQETQYF. The CDR3 nucleotides read TGTGCCAGCACGCCAACCCAGCGGAACCAAGAGACCCAGTACTTC.

The chain carries TRBV19 and TRBJ1-3, with a weak D call TRBD1 (6 bases). CDR3 length: 16 amino acids. Trimming stripped 5 bases from V and 0 bases from J, with 14 bases between. Germline lookup yields CDR1 LNHDA and CDR2 SQIVND (reference sequence). The CDR3 nucleotides read TGTGCCAGTAGTGCCAGGGGTAGGGGCTCTGGAAACACCATATATTTT. Translated, it gives CASSARGRGSGNTIYF.

The V and J genes are TRBV19 and TRBJ2-5, with TRBD2 identical over 10 bases. Germline CDR1 and CDR2: LNHDA and SQIVND (reference sequence). J gave up 6 bases and V 3 bases, and 10 bases lay outside the gene matches. The CDR3 contains 16 residues. For the CDR3, the DNA is TGTGCCAGTAGTATGGGAGCTAGCGGGAGACTAAAGACCCAGTACTTC. Translating it yields CASSMGASGRLKTQYF.

The CDR3 protein is CASSQYVAGAQETQYF. The CDR3 bases are TGCGCCAGCAGCCAATATGTAGCGGGAGCGCAAGAGACCCAGTACTTC. The V call is TRBV4-1, the J call TRBJ2-5, with 9 bases aligning to TRBD2. CDR3 length equals 16 residues. Germline V CDR1 and CDR2: MGHRA, YSYEKL. Trimming at V came to 2 bases and at J to 2 bases, leaving 6 bases not matched to a gene.

J is TRBJ2-2 and V is TRBV3-1 (or the pseudogene TRBV3-2); D is unresolved. CDR3 size: 15 residues. V was cut by 4 bases and J by 1 base, with 10 bases left in between. From germline, CDR1 is LGHDT and CDR2 YNNKEL (reference sequence). Written as DNA, the CDR3 is TGTGCCAGCAGCCCCCCGCCCGGGAACACCGGGGAGCTGTTTTTT. It is translated as CASSPPPGNTGELFF.

This clone appeared a few times. This chain connects TRBV4-1 to TRBJ2-7, with 11 bases matching TRBD1. The germline gives CDR1 MGHRA, CDR2 YSYEKL. The junction had 10 bases not matched to a gene; V was cut back by 4 bases and J by 5 bases. The CDR3 extends over 16 amino acids. CDR3 bases: TGCGCCAGCAGCCCCGGGGAGGACAGGGGGCTGAACGAGCAGTACTTC. Translating gives CASSPGEDRGLNEQYF.

The chain employs TRBV27 and TRBJ2-7; D is unresolved. With 2 bases removed from V and 3 bases from J, the gap between germline ends came to 11 bases. The CDR3 extends over 14 amino acids. Per the germline V gene, CDR1 is MNHEY and CDR2 is SMNVEV (reference sequence). CDR3 DNA sequence: TGTGCCAGCAGTTTAGTGGGCGATGGCTACGAGCAGTACTTC. Translating gives CASSLVGDGYEQYF.

This chain connects TRBV30 to TRBJ2-3; D is undetermined. Germline lookup yields CDR1 GTSNPN and CDR2 SVGIG (reference sequence). This CDR3 has 11 amino acids. Trimming took off 3 bases at V and 4 bases at J, with 5 bases between the two ends. CDR3 DNA sequence: TGTGCCTGGAGAATCGCAGATACGCAGTATTTT. This encodes CAWRIADTQYF.

The chain links TRBV10-2 to TRBJ2-1, with D perhaps TRBD2 (6 bases). There are 13 residues in the CDR3. Germline CDR1 and CDR2: WSHSY and SAAADI. V dropped 4 bases and J dropped 9 bases, with 13 bases sitting between them. This CDR3 reads CASSAPRDFEQFF. In nucleotides, the CDR3 is TGCGCCAGCAGTGCCCCCCGGGACTTTGAGCAGTTCTTC.

This chain uses TRBV11-2 with TRBJ2-5; TRBD1 is a possible D gene (6 bases). The germline V and J ends were trimmed by 4 bases and 5 bases, with 17 bases remaining between them. In germline, CDR1 is SGHAT, CDR2 FQNNGV. The CDR3 length is 15 residues. The CDR3 bases are TGTGCCAGCAGCTCCATAGCAGGGGTTGTGGAGACCCAGTACTTC. Translation gives CASSSIAGVVETQYF.

This clone has only a few counts. The V gene is TRBV9, the J gene TRBJ1-6; 7 bases are a match to TRBD1. The CDR3 contains 14 residues. V was pared by 4 bases and J by 6 bases, with 4 bases of the junction left unmatched. In germline, CDR1 is SGDLS, CDR2 YYNGEE. The CDR3 DNA is TGTGCCAGCAGCTTAAGGGACAGTAATTCACCCCTCCACTTT. Translating it yields CASSLRDSNSPLHF.

V usage is TRBV6-5 and J usage is TRBJ2-7; the match to TRBD1 covers 8 bases. Germline CDR1 MNHEY, CDR2 SVGAGI. V was pared by 6 bases and J by 3 bases, with 4 bases of the junction left unmatched. The CDR3 consists of 13 residues. The CDR3 bases are TGTGCCAGCAGGGGACAGGATAGCTACGAGCAGTACTTC. Its translation is CASRGQDSYEQYF.

This clone was seen more than once but under ten times. The chain links TRBV30 to TRBJ1-2; 11 bases map to TRBD1. V trimming: 4 bases; J trimming: 5 bases; junction bases outside the gene matches: 9. The germline CDR1 and CDR2 sequences are GTSNPN and SVGIG (reference sequence). The CDR3 consists of 15 residues. The CDR3 sequence is CAWTPRGTGGYGYTF. As DNA, the CDR3 is TGTGCCTGGACCCCCCGGGGGACAGGGGGTTATGGCTACACCTTC.

This rearrangement joins TRBV6-5 to TRBJ1-3, with TRBD1 identical over 7 bases. This CDR3 has 14 amino acids. V lost 6 bases to trimming and J lost 3 bases; unmatched junction nucleotides: 5. Germline V lookup: CDR1 MNHEY, CDR2 SVGAGI. CDR3 sequence: CASRGGTDGNTIYF. Written as DNA, the CDR3 is TGTGCCAGCAGGGGCGGGACAGATGGAAACACCATATATTTT.

The V and J genes are TRBV28 and TRBJ1-5; 7 bases are shared with TRBD1. CDR1 and CDR2 from the germline V gene are MDHEN and SYDVKM. The J segment lost 3 bases and the V segment lost 3 bases, leaving 5 bases of the junction unmatched. This CDR3 contains 15 residues. The CDR3 bases are TGTGCCAGCAGTTTCCCCGACAGGGACAATCAGCCCCAGCATTTT. This gives the protein CASSFPDRDNQPQHF.